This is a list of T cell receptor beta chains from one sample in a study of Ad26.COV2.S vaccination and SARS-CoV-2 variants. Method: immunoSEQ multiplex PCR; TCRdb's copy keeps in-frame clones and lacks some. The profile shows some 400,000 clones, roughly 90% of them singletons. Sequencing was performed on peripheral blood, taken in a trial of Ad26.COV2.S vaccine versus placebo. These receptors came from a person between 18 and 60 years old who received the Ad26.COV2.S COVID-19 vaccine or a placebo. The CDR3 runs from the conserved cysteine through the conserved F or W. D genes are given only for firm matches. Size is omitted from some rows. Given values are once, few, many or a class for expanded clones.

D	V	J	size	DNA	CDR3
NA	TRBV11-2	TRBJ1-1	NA	TGTGCCAGCAGCTTAACAATAGGCACTGAAGCTTTCTTT	CASSLTIGTEAFF
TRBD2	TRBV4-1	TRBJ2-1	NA	TGCGCCAGCAGCAAGACTAGCGGGAGGGACAATGAGCAGTTCTTC	CASSKTSGRDNEQFF
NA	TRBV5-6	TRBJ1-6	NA	TGTGCCAGCAGCTGGGTCAGGGATTCACCCCTCCACTTT	CASSWVRDSPLHF
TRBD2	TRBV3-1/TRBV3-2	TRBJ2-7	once	TGTGCCAGCAGCCCGGGACTAGCGGGAGGTGCCCAGATCTACGAGCAGTACTTC	CASSPGLAGGAQIYEQYF
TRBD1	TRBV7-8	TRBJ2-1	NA	TGTGCCAGCAGCCTGGACAGGTTTGGGGTTTCGGTTGAGCAGTTCTTC	CASSLDRFGVSVEQFF
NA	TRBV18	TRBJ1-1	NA	TGTGCCAGCTCACCCGGAACAGGGCACTCTGAAGCTTTCTTT	CASSPGTGHSEAFF
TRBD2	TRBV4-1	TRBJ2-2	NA	TGCGCCAGCAGCCAAGGGGGACTAGCGGGAGGGACCGGGGAGCTGTTTTTT	CASSQGGLAGGTGELFF
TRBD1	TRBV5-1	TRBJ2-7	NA	TGCGCCAGCAGCTTGCACCCGGGACAGGGGAACGAGCAGTACTTC	CASSLHPGQGNEQYF
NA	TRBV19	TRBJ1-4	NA	TGTGCCAGTAGTCTCGGACAGCGTAATGAAAAACTGTTTTTT	CASSLGQRNEKLFF
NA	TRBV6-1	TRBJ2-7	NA	TGTGCCAGCAGTGAATATTACGAGCAGTACTTC	CASSEYYEQYF
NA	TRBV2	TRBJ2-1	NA	TGTGCCAGCAGTAGGGGAACTAGCTGGTTCTTC	CASSRGTSWFF
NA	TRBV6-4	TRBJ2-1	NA	TGTGCCAGCAGTGACTCAGCCAGAAATGAGCAGTTCTTC	CASSDSARNEQFF
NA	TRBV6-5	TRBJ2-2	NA	TGTGCCAGCAGTTACCGGCCACTCACCGGGGAGCTGTTTTTT	CASSYRPLTGELFF
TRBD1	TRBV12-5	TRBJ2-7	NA	TGTGCTAGTGGTTTGGCGACAGGGGGCTACGAGCAGTACTTC	CASGLATGGYEQYF
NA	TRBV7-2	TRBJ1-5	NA	TGTGCCAGCAGCTTAGAGGCACAGCAGCCCCAGCATTTT	CASSLEAQQPQHF
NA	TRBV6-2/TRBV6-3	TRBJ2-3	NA	TGTGCCAGCAGTTCACAGGACGTGGGCACAGATACGCAGTATTTT	CASSSQDVGTDTQYF
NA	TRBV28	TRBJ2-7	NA	TGTGCCAGCAGTTCCCGCTACGAGCAGTACTTC	CASSSRYEQYF
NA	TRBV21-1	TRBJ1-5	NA	TGTGCCAGCATAATCCCGGGGACATATAATCAGCCCCAGCATTTT	CASIIPGTYNQPQHF
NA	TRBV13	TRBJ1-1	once	TGTGCCAGCAGCTTAGGCCTAGGTGGACTCGCTGAAGCTTTCTTT	CASSLGLGGLAEAFF
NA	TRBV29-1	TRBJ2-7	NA	TGCAGCGTTGGGGGCTTAATGGGATCAACCTGGTCCTACGAGCAGTACTTC	CSVGGLMGSTWSYEQYF
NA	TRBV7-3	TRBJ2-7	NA	TGTGCCAGCAGCTTATCAGGAGGAGGCAGTTACTACGAGCAGTACTTC	CASSLSGGGSYYEQYF
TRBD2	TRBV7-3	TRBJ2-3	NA	TGTGCCAGCAGCTTAGCGGGAGTAGTTAAAGATACGCAGTATTTT	CASSLAGVVKDTQYF
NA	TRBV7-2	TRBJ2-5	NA	TGTGCCAGCAGCCGAAGCCAGCGAGGGGCCCAGTACTTC	CASSRSQRGAQYF
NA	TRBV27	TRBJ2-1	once	TGTGCCAGCAGTTCAAAGACTAGTTTTGAGCAGTTCTTC	CASSSKTSFEQFF
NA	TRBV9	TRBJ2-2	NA	TGTGCCAGCAGTGGCCTCCGTGCCGGGGAGCTGTTTTTT	CASSGLRAGELFF
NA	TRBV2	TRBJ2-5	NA	TGTGCCAGCCGTCTTCGCACCTCTGGGACCCAGTACTTC	CASRLRTSGTQYF
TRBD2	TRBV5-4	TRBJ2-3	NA	TGTGCCAGCAGCTCAGACTATAGCGGGTACAGCACAGATACGCAGTATTTT	CASSSDYSGYSTDTQYF
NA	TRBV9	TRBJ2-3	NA	TGTGCCAGCAGCGCTCGGGGGACTACAGATACGCAGTATTTT	CASSARGTTDTQYF
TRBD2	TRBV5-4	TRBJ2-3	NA	TGTGCCAGCAGCTTGGATGCGGGAGGCCGGGGAGATACGCAGTATTTT	CASSLDAGGRGDTQYF
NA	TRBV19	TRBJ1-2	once	TGTGCCAGTAGCAGTGGAAGGCATAACTATGGCTACACCTTC	CASSSGRHNYGYTF
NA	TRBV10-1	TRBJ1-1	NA	TGCGCCAGCAGTGAGGGAACAGTCGGTGAAGCTTTCTTT	CASSEGTVGEAFF
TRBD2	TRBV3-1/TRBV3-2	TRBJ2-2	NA	TGTGCCAGCACAAGGACTCAAGCGGGAACCGGGGAGCTGTTTTTT	CASTRTQAGTGELFF
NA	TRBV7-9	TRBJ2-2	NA	TGTGCCAGCAGCTTTCCCGGTCGGAACACCGGGGAGCTGTTTTTT	CASSFPGRNTGELFF
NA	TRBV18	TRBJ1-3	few	TGTGCCAGCTCCCTCCTTTGGAGGGGAGCGACTGGAAACACCATATATTTT	CASSLLWRGATGNTIYF
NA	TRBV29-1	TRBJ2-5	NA	TGCAGCGTTGGAGCCAGCCAAGAGACCCAGTACTTC	CSVGASQETQYF
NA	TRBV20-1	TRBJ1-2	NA	TGCAGCCCGGGGGGGTACTATGGCTACACCTTC	CSPGGYYGYTF
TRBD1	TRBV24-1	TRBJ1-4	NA	TGTGCCACCAGTGATTCAACAGGACAGGCTAATGAAAAACTGTTTTTT	CATSDSTGQANEKLFF
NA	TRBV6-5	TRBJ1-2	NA	TGTGCCAGCAGTTATAGGGGTAATGGCTACACCTTC	CASSYRGNGYTF
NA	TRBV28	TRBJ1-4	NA	TGTGCCAGCAGTTACCAACGGGCCGGGCATGAAAAACTGTTTTTT	CASSYQRAGHEKLFF
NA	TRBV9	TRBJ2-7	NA	TGTGCCAGCAGCGTAGAACAGGGTGCCGAGCAGTACTTC	CASSVEQGAEQYF
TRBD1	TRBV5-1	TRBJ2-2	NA	TGCGCCAGCAGCTTTGGGACAGGGCCCCCCGGGGAGCTGTTTTTT	CASSFGTGPPGELFF
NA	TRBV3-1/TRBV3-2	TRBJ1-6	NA	TGTGCCAGCACCGTAGGGCGGGGAAATTCACCCCTCCACTTT	CASTVGRGNSPLHF
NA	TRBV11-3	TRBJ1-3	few	TGTGCCAGCAGCTTAGAGGGCTCTGGAAACACCATATATTTT	CASSLEGSGNTIYF
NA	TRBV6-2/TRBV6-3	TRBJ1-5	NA	TGTGCCAGCAGCACGATAGGGCCGGGATTAGGCAATCAGCCCCAGCATTTT	CASSTIGPGLGNQPQHF
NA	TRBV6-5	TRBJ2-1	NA	TGTGCCAGCAGTTATTCTACTTACAATGAGCAGTTCTTC	CASSYSTYNEQFF
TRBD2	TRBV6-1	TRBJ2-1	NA	TGTGCCAGCAGTGAAGGGGTTAGCGGGAGCTTTGAGCAGTTCTTC	CASSEGVSGSFEQFF